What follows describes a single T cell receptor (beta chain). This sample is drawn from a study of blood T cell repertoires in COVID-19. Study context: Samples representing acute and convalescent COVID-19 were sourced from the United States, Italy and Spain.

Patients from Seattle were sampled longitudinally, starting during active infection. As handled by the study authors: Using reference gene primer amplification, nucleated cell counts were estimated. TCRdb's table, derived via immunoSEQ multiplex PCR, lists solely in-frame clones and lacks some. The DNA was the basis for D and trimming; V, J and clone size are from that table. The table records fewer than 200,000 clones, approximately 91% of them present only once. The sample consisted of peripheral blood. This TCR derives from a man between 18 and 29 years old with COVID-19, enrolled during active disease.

The CDR3 spells CASGYRGSNQPQHF. The CDR3 region has the DNA TGTGCCAGTGGATACAGGGGGAGCAATCAGCCCCAGCATTTT. The chain has TRBV3-1 (or the pseudogene TRBV3-2) and TRBJ1-5; TRBD1 matches 8 bases. The CDR3 sequence is 14 residues long. The V gene end was trimmed by 9 bases and the J gene end by 1 base; junction bases not matched to a gene: 5. Germline V gene sequence: CDR1 LGHDT, CDR2 YNNKEL (reference sequence).